The 9 T cell receptor beta chains below were found in one sample sequenced in a study of cytomegalovirus exposure and HLA in healthy donors. Libraries were prepared by immunoSEQ multiplex PCR; TCRdb keeps only in-frame clonotypes and omits some of them. Counted here are 130,000 to 150,000 clones, 85% to 90% occurring once; the ten biggest clones make up approximately 8.5%. Specimen: PBMCs. These receptors all come from a woman aged 18-29 years in good health and CMV-seropositive.

V gene TRBV19 combines with J gene TRBJ1-1; D gene uncertain. V was shortened by 3 bases and J by 5 bases, with 10 bases between the two germline ends. In germline, CDR1 is LNHDA, CDR2 SQIVND (reference sequence). The CDR3 contains 13 residues. The CDR3 region has the DNA TGTGCCAGTAGTATTCAAGGCGGAACTGAAGCTTTCTTT. Translating gives CASSIQGGTEAFF.

The chain has TRBV28 and TRBJ2-3; D is unresolved. Trimming left V 6 bases short and J 1 base short, with 8 bases between. The germline CDR1 and CDR2 sequences are MDHEN and SYDVKM. This CDR3 region has 13 residues. The CDR3 nucleotides read TGTGCCAGCAGGAACTCGGGCACAGATACGCAGTATTTT. Protein sequence: CASRNSGTDTQYF.

This clone was seen a few times. The CDR3 coding sequence is TGTGCCAGCAGTCAAGGACTGATTGCACCCCTCCACTTT. It encodes CASSQGLIAPLHF. This chain uses TRBV6-6 with TRBJ1-6; no definite D call. Germline lookup yields CDR1 MNHNY and CDR2 SVGAGI (reference sequence). The V gene lost 5 bases and the J gene lost 11 bases, with 13 bases spanning the gap. The CDR3 sequence is 13 residues long.

This chain links TRBV5-6 with TRBJ2-1, with TRBD2 matching over 13 bases. The CDR3 runs 12 residues. CDR1 is SGHDT, CDR2 YYEEEE, per germline. V dropped 7 bases and J dropped 10; count of bases not matched to a gene: 2. CDR3 loop: CASWGLAGEQFF. In nucleotides, the CDR3 is TGTGCCAGCTGGGGACTAGCGGGAGAGCAGTTCTTC.

As to this clone: The junction shows a germline mismatch at one end, possibly a read error. The CDR3 reads CASSLRREETQYF. In DNA form, the CDR3 reads TGTGCTAGCAGCTTAAGGAGGGAGGAGACCCAGTACTTC. J is TRBJ2-5 and V is TRBV7-7, with a tentative D call TRBD2 (6 bases). The CDR3 runs 13 residues. Looked up from germline, CDR1 is SSHAT and CDR2 is FNYEAQ (reference sequence).

The chain couples TRBV7-9 to TRBJ1-3; D is uncertain. CDR1 SEHNR and CDR2 FQNEAQ come from the germline V gene (reference sequence). This CDR3 has 16 amino acids. Trimming left V 7 bases short and J 4 bases short, with 20 bases between. CDR3 in amino acids: CASTTLRGKEGNTIYF. In DNA, the CDR3 is TGTGCCAGCACTACCCTGCGGGGAAAAGAAGGAAACACCATATATTTT.

The V call is TRBV27, the J call TRBJ2-7, with 8 positions matching TRBD2. Germline trimming cut 6 bases from V and 5 bases from J; bases unmatched to any gene: 9. The CDR3 consists of 14 residues. Germline V gene sequence: CDR1 MNHEY, CDR2 SMNVEV (reference sequence). CDR3 protein: CASSSPRGGHEQYF. The CDR3 DNA reads TGTGCCAGCAGCTCGCCACGGGGGGGCCACGAGCAGTACTTC.

V is TRBV7-8 and J is TRBJ1-2; a possible D gene is TRBD1 (5 bases). CDR1 SGHVS and CDR2 FQNEAQ come from the germline V gene. The V gene lost 1 base and the J gene lost 4 bases, with 13 bases spanning the gap. The CDR3 sequence is 15 residues long. In nucleotides, the CDR3 is TGTGCCAGCAGCTTAGACGTCGGGGGATCCTATGGCTACACCTTC. Residues: CASSLDVGGSYGYTF.

This chain links TRBV2 with TRBJ2-7, with D possibly matching TRBD2 (5 bases). The germline V and J ends were trimmed by 6 bases and 0 bases, with 12 bases remaining between them. This CDR3 is built from 14 residues. Germline values: CDR1 SNHLY, CDR2 FYNNEI. CDR3 amino acids: CASSHRTYSYEQYF. For the CDR3, the DNA is TGTGCCAGCAGCCACCGGACTTACTCCTACGAGCAGTACTTC.